Listed below are T cell receptor beta chains from one sample, sequenced in a study of read filtering for tumor transcriptome and immune sequencing. TCRdb re-derived calls from the reads in MiXCR, one entry per CDR3 protein. Here the sample spans approximately 62,000 distinct CDR3 sequences, roughly 20% being singletons. The sample taken for sequencing was a population of CD138-negative cells sorted from bone marrow. All receptors come from a donor at least 40 years old with multiple myeloma. Each CDR3 is given with its conserved first and last residue.

J	V	CDR3
TRBJ2-7	TRBV5-1	CASSWDSPEYYEQYF
TRBJ2-3	TRBV5-4	CASSKTSGPSGDTQYF
TRBJ2-7	TRBV7-6	CASSLYPFEQYF
TRBJ1-2	TRBV20-1	CSARADGNYGYTF
TRBJ2-2	TRBV20-1	CSARRDGAGELFF
TRBJ2-2	TRBV20-1	CSASRLAERGGELFF
TRBJ2-3	TRBV18	CASSPGWATDTQYF
TRBJ1-2	TRBV30	CAWSRVLYGYTF
TRBJ2-7	TRBV29-1	CSVGRDSYEQYF
TRBJ1-2	TRBV14	CASSQDWTGGKDYGYTF
TRBJ2-2	TRBV29-1	CSVAEQSRELFF
TRBJ1-2	TRBV19	CASSIGVTDYGYTF
TRBJ1-1	TRBV7-2	CASSLAGGYSTEAFF
TRBJ1-1	TRBV20-1	CSAREAGRLGEAFF
TRBJ2-3	TRBV2	CASSPTSGSVDTQYF
TRBJ1-3	TRBV20-1	CSATTEPGNTIYF
TRBJ1-5	TRBV6-5	CASSPVRKIVGYNQPQHF
TRBJ2-1	TRBV29-1	CSVASGSNEQLF
TRBJ2-4	TRBV2	CASSERVAEYF
TRBJ2-2	TRBV5-5	CASTRNLEQGTGELFF
TRBJ2-3	TRBV7-2	CASSQTRATDTQYF
TRBJ1-2	TRBV15	CATSRDWRASNYGYTF
TRBJ2-2	TRBV6-2/TRBV6-3	CASSYTTGELFF
TRBJ2-6	TRBV28	CASGRTGSGANVLTF
TRBJ1-2	TRBV6-6	CASSYVGQGIDGYTF
TRBJ1-4	TRBV7-9	CASSRLAEKLFF
TRBJ2-1	TRBV5-1	CASSVQTGGSYNEQFF
TRBJ2-7	TRBV2	CASSDWTSGGTYEQYF
TRBJ2-5	TRBV7-2	CASSTPGLNSQETQYF
TRBJ2-7	TRBV5-1	CASSLRGVSYEQYF
TRBJ1-6	TRBV20-1	CSARVQGRNSPLHF